This note documents a single T cell receptor beta chain sequence. The data were obtained in a study of blood T cells in healthy people across ages. The authors ran a second PCR of roughly 6 to 12 cycles using a sample-barcoded 5' primer and a J-beta primer mix. TCRdb called the 5' RACE reads again in MiXCR, with one record for every CDR3 protein. The table lists over 950,000 distinct CDR3 sequences, 35% to 40% of them singletons. The germline gives CDR1 LGHNA, CDR2 YNFKEQ. This CDR3 spans 14 amino acids. Between the trimmed V and J ends, which lost 2 bases and 2 bases, there was a span of 6 bases. This rearrangement joins TRBV4-2 to TRBJ2-2; D uncertain. The sequence was obtained from a man younger than 30 in good health. The specimen was blood. CDR3 protein: CASSQKRNTGELFF. The CDR3 DNA follows: TGTGCCAGCAGCCAAAAGAGAAACACCGGGGAGCTGTTTTTT.